This T cell receptor beta chain was captured in a study of T cell changes during pregnancy in multiple sclerosis. Profiling relied on immunoSEQ multiplex PCR, and the TCRdb table lists in-frame clones only, not all of them. The sample lists some 80,000 clones, roughly 96% occurring once. Germline CDR1 is SGHRS and CDR2 is YFSETQ. V gave up 1 base and J gave up 6 bases, with 15 bases separating them. The CDR3 consists of 15 residues. This clonotype was sampled from a female donor with multiple sclerosis, enrolled in a pregnancy study. The source material was peripheral blood, sampled in the second trimester of pregnancy. The J gene is TRBJ2-3, the V gene TRBV5-1, with D possibly being TRBD2 (6 bases). This CDR3 is CASSLRTIIVDTQYF. CDR3 in DNA: TGCGCCAGCAGCTTGCGGACTATTATAGTCGATACGCAGTATTTT. Full variable domain (remainder filled in from reference TRBV5-1 and TRBJ2-3): KAGVTQTPRYLIKTRGQQVTLSCSPISGHRSVSWYQQTPGQGLQFLFEYFSETQRNKGNFPGRFSGRQFSNSRSEMNVSTLELGDSALYLCASSLRTIIVDTQYFGPGTRLTVL.